One TCR beta chain is described in this entry. This record belongs to a study of cytomegalovirus exposure and HLA in healthy donors. The CDR3 runs to 15 residues. The V gene's germline CDR1 is MNHNS and CDR2 SASEGT. Trimming stripped 8 bases from V and 1 base from J, with 14 bases between. With 60 Vbeta and 13 Jbeta primers, the PCR was carried out. Original methodology: Among the unique TCR beta chains that a later analysis counted, about 85 million in all, around 11 million were shared. Assay used: immunoSEQ multiplex PCR; TCRdb lists only in-frame clones, some missing. V and J calls and clone size come straight from that table; D and trimming were deduced from the DNA. This sample has roughly 84,000 clones; around 66% occur once, and the top ten carry 14% to 15%.

The sample consisted of PBMCs. The source is a woman between 40 and 55 years old in good health and CMV-seropositive. The genes are TRBV6-1 and TRBJ2-2, with D perhaps matching TRBD1 (5 bases). Here the CDR3 DNA reads TGTGCCAGCTTCCGCGCCGGACAGAACACCGGGGAGCTGTTTTTT. Protein: CASFRAGQNTGELFF.